Each of the 21 T cell receptor beta chains below was sequenced from the same sample in a study of cytomegalovirus exposure and HLA in healthy donors. A multiplex PCR was run with 60 Vbeta primers and 13 Jbeta primers. Measured with immunoSEQ multiplex PCR; TCRdb has only the in-frame clones, and not every one. The sample consists of under 150,000 clones, 83% of them appearing once. Sample: PBMCs. Receptors originate from a man aged 40-49 years in good health and CMV-seronegative.

The chain's CDR3 is CASSQQKSGNTIYF. CDR3 nucleotides: TGTGCCAGCAGCCAACAGAAATCTGGAAACACCATATATTTT. V usage is TRBV5-5 and J usage is TRBJ1-3; no reliable D call. Trimming shortened V by 4 bases and J by 1 base, and 9 bases separated the two germline ends. Germline values: CDR1 SGHKS, CDR2 YYEKEE (reference sequence). The CDR3 is made up of 14 amino acids.

The chain recombines TRBV6-5 with TRBJ1-2; no reliable D call. Germline CDR1 reads MNHEY; CDR2 reads SVGAGI. The ends were cut back, 2 bases at V and 4 bases at J, with 11 bases in the middle. The CDR3 loop spans 14 amino acids. The DNA of the CDR3 is TGTGCCAGCAGTTACAGTGCGGGCTTCTATGGCTACACCTTC. Its protein product is CASSYSAGFYGYTF.

In this sample, this clone turned up a few times. V is TRBV28 and J is TRBJ1-5, with a tentative D call TRBD1 (5 bases). Germline V gene data show CDR1 as MDHEN and CDR2 as SYDVKM. CDR3 size: 15 residues. The V end was cut by 6 bases, the J end by 2 bases, with 14 bases between. The CDR3 region has the DNA TGTGCCAGCAGCCGCCAGGGATCGGGCAATCAGCCCCAGCATTTT. Translated: CASSRQGSGNQPQHF. The full variable domain, rest sourced from reference TRBV28 and TRBJ1-5, is DVKVTQSSRYLVKRTGEKVFLECVQDMDHENMFWYRQDPGLGLRLIYFSYDVKMKEKGDIPEGYSVSREKKERFSLILESASTNQTSMYLCASSRQGSGNQPQHFGDGTRLSIL.

This sequence joins TRBV2 and TRBJ1-2, with D hard to call. Deletions cut 5 bases from V and 4 bases from J, with 8 bases between. CDR3 length: 12 amino acids. CDR1 is SNHLY, CDR2 FYNNEI, per germline. CDR3: CASSLDTYGYTF. The CDR3 DNA sequence: TGTGCCAGCAGTTTAGACACCTATGGCTACACCTTC.

This sequence joins TRBV7-2 and TRBJ2-7, with D tentatively TRBD2 (5 bases). Trimming stripped 5 bases from V and 2 bases from J, with 16 bases between. Germline V gene lookup returns CDR1 SGHTA and CDR2 FQGNSA. The CDR3 is 15 amino acids. CDR3 DNA sequence: TGTGCCAGCAGCCTAGTGGCGGGTTCTACCTACGAGCAGTACTTC. Amino acid sequence: CASSLVAGSTYEQYF.

This clone appeared once. The V and J genes are TRBV6-5 and TRBJ1-1; a possible D gene is TRBD1 (6 bases). This CDR3 has 16 residues. Germline CDR1 reads MNHEY; CDR2 reads SVGAGI. V was pared by 0 bases and J by 0 bases, with 11 bases between. In DNA, the CDR3 is TGTGCCAGCAGTTACTCAGTACAGGGCGTGAACACTGAAGCTTTCTTT. Amino acid sequence: CASSYSVQGVNTEAFF.

The CDR3 bases are TGTGCCAGCTTGGGACAGGGGGGATACACCGGGGAGCTGTTTTTT. Translation: CASLGQGGYTGELFF. V and J are TRBV6-5 and TRBJ2-2, with 11 bases lining up with TRBD1. Looked up from germline, CDR1 is MNHEY and CDR2 is SVGAGI. V lost 8 bases to trimming and J lost 3 bases; unmatched junction nucleotides: 5. The CDR3 has 15 amino acids.

This rearrangement joins TRBV6-1 to TRBJ2-2, with TRBD1 as a possible D gene (6 bases). Trimming stripped 2 bases from V and 0 bases from J, with 13 bases between. Germline V gives CDR1 MNHNS, CDR2 SASEGT. This CDR3 region has 17 residues. The CDR3, as DNA: TGTGCCAGCAGTGAACTACAGGGAAGTACGAACACCGGGGAGCTGTTTTTT. Translation gives CASSELQGSTNTGELFF.

The chain uses TRBV7-9 and TRBJ2-7, with a tentative D call TRBD1 (7 bases). CDR1 is SEHNR and CDR2 is FQNEAQ in the germline V gene (reference sequence). The CDR3 consists of 15 residues. Trimming left V 5 bases short and J 1 base short, with 15 bases between. CDR3 loop: CASSPTAGQSYEQYF. In DNA, the CDR3 is TGTGCCAGCAGCCCAACGGCGGGACAGTCCTACGAGCAGTACTTC.

The chain uses TRBV15 and TRBJ2-7; the match to TRBD2 covers 8 bases. Germline lookup yields CDR1 LNHNV and CDR2 YYDKDF (reference sequence). The CDR3 consists of 15 residues. Germline trimming cut 0 bases from V and 5 bases from J; bases unmatched to any gene: 6. CDR3: CATSRDRTSFHEQYF. The DNA for the CDR3 is TGTGCCACCAGCAGAGACAGGACTAGCTTTCACGAGCAGTACTTC.

The chain is built from TRBV29-1 and TRBJ2-1; 8 nucleotides line up with TRBD1. The CDR3 has 15 amino acids. V gave up 7 bases and J gave up 0 bases; unmatched junction bases: 8. The germline gives CDR1 SQVTM, CDR2 ANQGSEA. CDR3 sequence: CSASGTGSSYNEQFF. The DNA for the CDR3 is TGCAGCGCTTCCGGGACAGGTAGCTCCTACAATGAGCAGTTCTTC.

V is TRBV6-5 and J is TRBJ2-2, with TRBD1 matching over 10 bases. Germline V gives CDR1 MNHEY, CDR2 SVGAGI. The CDR3 sequence is 15 residues long. Trimming cost V 6 bases and J 4 bases; bases outside gene matches: 5. The CDR3 reads CASSLGTGVTGELFF. The CDR3 DNA follows: TGTGCCAGCAGCCTAGGGACAGGGGTCACCGGGGAGCTGTTTTTT.

The rearrangement links TRBV5-1 to TRBJ2-7; TRBD1 agrees at 9 bases. The CDR3 is 16 residues long. V dropped 5 bases and J dropped 4; count of bases not matched to a gene: 13. Germline-derived CDR1 and CDR2 are SGHRS and YFSETQ. The CDR3 region is CASRPDPGQGLYEQYF. CDR3 coding DNA: TGCGCCAGCAGACCGGATCCGGGACAGGGTCTATACGAGCAGTACTTC.

The gene calls are TRBV27 and TRBJ1-2; possibly TRBD1 for D (6 bases). This CDR3 contains 14 residues. The V end was cut by 3 bases, the J end by 4 bases, with 12 bases between. CDR1 and CDR2 (germline): MNHEY, SMNVEV (reference sequence). In DNA, the CDR3 is TGTGCCAGCAGTTTTCAGGGGAGCGGCTATGGCTACACCTTC. Translated, it gives CASSFQGSGYGYTF.

V and J are TRBV7-9 and TRBJ2-7, with a possible D match to TRBD1 (6 bases). Germline CDR1 reads SEHNR; CDR2 reads FQNEAQ (reference sequence). V shed 6 bases and J shed 0 bases, with 15 bases lying between them. The CDR3 contains 15 residues. Here the CDR3 reads CASSFGGLSSYEQYF. CDR3 in DNA: TGTGCCAGCAGTTTTGGGGGCTTGAGCTCCTACGAGCAGTACTTC.

This clone was counted a single time. The gene calls are TRBV7-9 and TRBJ1-1; tentatively, D is TRBD1 (6 bases). The CDR3 is made up of 17 amino acids. CDR1 and CDR2 (germline): SEHNR, FQNEAQ (reference sequence). V lost 7 bases and J lost 3, with 24 bases in between. The CDR3 region is CASIPGGQGLLYTEAFF. CDR3 bases: TGTGCCAGCATCCCGGGGGGGCAGGGGTTGTTGTACACTGAAGCTTTCTTT.

The chain uses TRBV27 and TRBJ2-7, with D tentatively TRBD1 (6 bases). CDR1 and CDR2 from the germline V gene are MNHEY and SMNVEV (reference sequence). There are 15 residues in the CDR3. Between the trimmed V and J ends, which lost 4 bases and 0 bases, there was a span of 13 bases. The CDR3 sequence: CASSSRQADSYEQYF. The CDR3 coding sequence is TGTGCCAGCAGTTCCAGACAGGCCGACTCCTACGAGCAGTACTTC.

V is TRBV15 and J is TRBJ2-2, with 9 bases aligning to TRBD2. The trim removed 1 base at V and 2 bases at J, leaving 2 bases unmatched. There are 16 residues in the CDR3. CDR1 LNHNV and CDR2 YYDKDF come from the germline V gene (reference sequence). The CDR3 DNA follows: TGTGCCACCAGCAGAGGCGGGAGGGTCAACACCGGGGAGCTGTTTTTT. It translates to CATSRGGRVNTGELFF.

J is TRBJ2-1 and V is TRBV28, with 9 bases identical to TRBD2. CDR3 size: 17 residues. The ends lost 2 bases at V and 8 bases at J; junction bases unmatched: 13. Germline CDR1 MDHEN, CDR2 SYDVKM. The CDR3 nucleotides read TGTGCCAGCAGTTTAGAGGAGCGGGAGGAAAGAATTCATGAGCAGTTCTTC. As protein: CASSLEEREERIHEQFF.

The chain employs TRBV7-2 and TRBJ1-2, with D hard to call. CDR3 length: 13 amino acids. V gave up 4 bases and J gave up 7 bases, with 13 bases separating them. Germline-derived CDR1 and CDR2 are SGHTA and FQGNSA. CDR3 in DNA: TGTGCCAGCAGCTCTCGGAGGAGTGGTGGCTACACCTTC. It encodes CASSSRRSGGYTF.

This chain joins TRBV7-2 and TRBJ2-1; D not certain. The CDR3 covers 16 residues. Germline V gene lookup returns CDR1 SGHTA and CDR2 FQGNSA. With 0 bases removed from V and 10 bases from J, the gap between germline ends came to 19 bases. This CDR3 reads CASSLAASVRPPEQFF. The CDR3 DNA reads as TGTGCCAGCAGCTTAGCGGCGTCAGTGAGGCCCCCCGAGCAGTTCTTC.